This T cell receptor beta chain stems from a study of technical replicates of blood from several donors. This CDR3 is 14 amino acids long. Germline V CDR1 and CDR2: ENHRY, SYGVKD. V lost 4 bases and J lost 1, with 10 bases in between. Profiled with immunoSEQ multiplex PCR; TCRdb holds only in-frame clones, not every one. The data show approximately 80,000 clones, around nine tenths seen once. In this sample, this clone turned up once. The sequence derives from a human donor in good health. The chain links TRBV10-3 to TRBJ1-2; TRBD1 might be the D (6 bases). Specimen: T cells isolated from PBMCs. The CDR3 protein is CAISAGQLNYGYTF. CDR3 DNA: TGTGCCATCAGTGCCGGACAGCTTAACTATGGCTACACCTTC.